This passage covers 26 T cell receptor beta chains from one sample sequenced in a study of Graves' ophthalmopathy and Graves' hyperthyroidism listed by TCRdb under 2018. Sequencing took place on an Illumina HiSeq 2000. For repertoire sequencing, the TCR beta CDR3 regions were amplified from RNA transcripts. The first round of RT-PCR was done with HTBI primers and the Qiagen OneStep RT-PCR kit, and was followed by a second round of multiplex PCR, then size selection and purification. Clones were called with MiXCR by TCRdb after fastp trimmed the public reads at Q25, and only in-frame beta chains were retained. Here each entry gathers all rows of one CDR3 protein and keeps the most common genes and DNA. Across this sample there are hundreds of thousands of distinct CDR3 sequences, with 13% to 15% seen only once. The ten largest clones represent around 9.8% of the sample. The sequenced sample was blood. The receptors derive from a woman in her thirties with Graves' ophthalmopathy. Donor details come from another sample of the same person, matched by shared clones.

This clonotype was observed at least ten times. The gene calls are TRBV6-1 and TRBJ1-2; D is unclear. From germline, CDR1 is MNHNS and CDR2 SASEGT. Trimming removed 5 bases at V and 0 bases at J, with 10 bases between. The CDR3 runs to 14 residues. CDR3 sequence: CASSTGPTNYGYTF. The CDR3 coding sequence is TGTGCCAGCAGTACCGGACCGACTAACTATGGCTACACCTTC.

This clonotype has at least ten counts. The genes are TRBV6-1 and TRBJ2-7; D is perhaps TRBD2 (6 bases). Germline V gene sequence: CDR1 MNHNS, CDR2 SASEGT. Trimming left V 4 bases short and J 0 bases short, with 16 bases between. The CDR3 has 16 residues. The CDR3 DNA is TGTGCCAGCAGTGCCGCTCCGGGACTCTCCTCCTACGAGCAGTACTTC. Translation: CASSAAPGLSSYEQYF.

Points on this clonotype: The junction and the germline gene differ at one end; a read error may be behind it. The chain recombines TRBV11-2 with TRBJ2-7; D might be TRBD1 (6 bases). The CDR3 has 14 amino acids. The germline CDR1 and CDR2 sequences are SGHAT and FQNNGV. The CDR3 DNA sequence: TGTGCCAGCAGCTTACTCCAGACAGGCTACGAACAGTACTTC. Translation gives CASSLLQTGYEQYF.

This clonotype was recorded a few times. The rearrangement joins TRBV3-1 to TRBJ2-7; no firm D call. V lost 4 bases to trimming and J lost 7 bases, with 14 bases between them. The CDR3 has 13 residues. Per the germline V gene, CDR1 is LGHDT and CDR2 is YNNKEL (reference sequence). CDR3 coding DNA: TGTGCCAGCAGCCCCCGGGCCTGGCGAGAGCAGTACTTC. Amino acids: CASSPRAWREQYF.

This clonotype was found once. This chain uses TRBV6-2 or TRBV6-3 with TRBJ2-7; 9 positions match TRBD1. This CDR3 is 16 amino acids long. The J segment lost 3 bases and the V segment lost 4 bases, leaving 10 bases of the junction unmatched. CDR1 is MNHEY, CDR2 SVGEGT, per germline. This CDR3 is CASSSPGQGRGYEQYF. The CDR3 coding sequence is TGTGCCAGCAGTTCCCCGGGACAGGGCAGAGGCTACGAGCAGTACTTC.

In its sample, this clonotype was seen a few times. The chain recombines TRBV30 with TRBJ2-5; 7 bases are a match to TRBD2. Germline V gene lookup returns CDR1 GTSNPN and CDR2 SVGIG (reference sequence). The CDR3 extends over 12 amino acids. Trimming took 3 bases from V and 7 from J; bases not matched to a gene: 5. CDR3 amino acids: CAWRSPSGTQYF. The CDR3 DNA reads TGTGCCTGGAGGTCCCCTAGCGGGACCCAGTACTTC.

The sample holds a few counts of this clonotype. The rearrangement links TRBV12-3 or TRBV12-4 to TRBJ1-3, with D possibly being TRBD1 (6 bases). The CDR3 contains 18 residues. V was trimmed by 8 bases and J by 1 base, leaving 24 bases between them. The CDR3 protein is CASVRGGNRAFSGNTIYF. DNA for the CDR3: TGTGCCAGCGTGAGGGGGGGAAACAGAGCTTTTTCTGGAAACACCATATATTTT.

Only a few counts were recorded for this clonotype. This chain uses TRBV6-2 or TRBV6-3 with TRBJ2-5; D is uncertain. V lost 2 bases to trimming and J lost 0 bases, with 10 bases between them. Germline V CDR1 and CDR2: MNHEY, SVGEGT. CDR3 length: 15 residues. CDR3: CASSYNVQDQETQYF. Written as DNA, the CDR3 is TGTGCCAGCAGTTACAATGTGCAGGACCAAGAGACCCAGTACTTC.

This clonotype was recorded at least ten times. The rearrangement uses TRBV6-5 and TRBJ2-7; 9 bases match TRBD1. The germline V gene has CDR1 MNHEY and CDR2 SVGAGI. This CDR3 region has 15 residues. J gave up 6 bases and V 4 bases, and 10 bases lay outside the gene matches. Here the CDR3 reads CASSFYGQGRTEQYF. CDR3 in DNA: TGTGCCAGCAGTTTCTACGGACAGGGGCGGACCGAGCAGTACTTC.

This clonotype has ten or more counts. J is TRBJ1-2 and V is TRBV11-2; a possible D gene is TRBD1 (6 bases). Germline CDR1 and CDR2: SGHAT and FQNNGV. V was shortened by 5 bases and J by 6 bases, with 13 bases between the two germline ends. The CDR3 runs 13 residues. The CDR3 sequence is CASSHTGKNGYTF. The CDR3 coding sequence is TGTGCCAGCAGCCATACAGGGAAAAATGGCTACACCTTC.

V usage is TRBV6-1 and J usage is TRBJ1-1; D uncertain. CDR1 is MNHNS and CDR2 is SASEGT in the germline V gene. The CDR3 has 13 amino acids. Trimming cost V 8 bases and J 1 base, with 11 bases left between them. The CDR3 is CASGDDRNTEAFF. Written as DNA, the CDR3 is TGTGCCAGCGGGGATGATCGGAACACTGAAGCTTTCTTT.

V and J are TRBV12-5 and TRBJ2-7, with D perhaps TRBD2 (7 bases). Trimming pared 0 bases from V and 3 bases from J, leaving 18 bases between. Looked up from germline, CDR1 is LGHNT and CDR2 is FRNRAP. This CDR3 contains 17 residues. CDR3 nucleotide sequence: TGTGCTAGTGGTTTGGTACGAGGGGGGAGGGAGGTCTACGAGCAGTACGTC. It specifies CASGLVRGGREVYEQYV.

This clonotype showed up just a few times. The chain employs TRBV4-1 and TRBJ1-1; 9 nucleotides agree with TRBD1. Germline values: CDR1 MGHRA, CDR2 YSYEKL. V shed 0 bases, J shed 7 bases, and the junction held 6 bases outside the gene matches. This CDR3 region has 15 residues. The CDR3: CASSQELTGGIEAFF. The CDR3 DNA reads TGCGCCAGCAGCCAAGAGTTGACAGGGGGGATTGAAGCTTTCTTT.

This clonotype has at least ten counts. The J gene is TRBJ1-3, the V gene TRBV6-1; TRBD1 might be the D (5 bases). V lost 7 bases and J 0 bases, leaving 13 bases between the germline ends. The CDR3 is 15 residues long. CDR1 MNHNS and CDR2 SASEGT come from the germline V gene. DNA of the CDR3: TGTGCCAGCACCCAGGCAGGGATCTCTGGAAACACCATATATTTT. Its translation: CASTQAGISGNTIYF.

In its sample, this clonotype was seen many times. The rearrangement links TRBV4-2 to TRBJ1-1; 7 nucleotides line up with TRBD1. Germline loops: CDR1 LGHNA, CDR2 YNFKEQ. The V gene end was trimmed by 3 bases and the J gene end by 6 bases; junction bases not matched to a gene: 4. CDR3 size: 13 residues. The CDR3 DNA follows: TGTGCCAGCAGCCACGGACAGGATTCTGAAGCTTTCTTT. Its translation: CASSHGQDSEAFF.

This clonotype was observed at least ten times. The V and J genes are TRBV20-1 and TRBJ2-6; D may correspond to TRBD1 or TRBD2 (5 bases each). The germline V gene has CDR1 DFQATT and CDR2 SNEGSKA (reference sequence). This CDR3 has 16 amino acids. This CDR3 reads CSAEEGFTSGANVLTF. As DNA, the CDR3 is TGCAGCGCCGAAGAGGGGTTTACTTCTGGGGCCAACGTCCTGACTTTC.

This clonotype was counted many times. The genes are TRBV11-1 and TRBJ1-1; no reliable D call. Deletions cut 5 bases from V and 0 bases from J, with 22 bases between. Germline assignment: CDR1 SGHAT and CDR2 FQDESV (reference sequence). The CDR3 totals 18 residues. The CDR3 DNA reads as TGTGCCAGCAGCCCCAAGTGGCAGATTTTTAACATGAACACTGAAGCTTTCTTT. It is translated as CASSPKWQIFNMNTEAFF.

This clonotype was counted ten times or more. This chain links TRBV6-5 with TRBJ2-5; TRBD2 matches at 9 bases. The J segment lost 4 bases and the V segment lost 5 bases, leaving 5 bases of the junction unmatched. Germline CDR1 is MNHEY and CDR2 is SVGAGI. The CDR3 spans 14 residues. CDR3 in amino acids: CASSTETSGETQYF. In DNA form, the CDR3 reads TGTGCCAGCAGTACTGAGACTAGCGGAGAGACCCAGTACTTC.

This chain joins TRBV12-3 or TRBV12-4 and TRBJ2-7; 9 nucleotides align to TRBD1. There are 18 residues in the CDR3. J lost 0 bases, V lost 5 bases, and 14 bases had no gene match. CDR3 nucleotides: TGTGCCAGCAGTCTTGGGGACAGGGTTTACCGCACCTCCTACGAGCAGTACTTC. Translated: CASSLGDRVYRTSYEQYF.

As regards this clonotype: This sequence may be a read error, since a much larger clone differs from it by one base. The chain joins TRBV5-1 to TRBJ2-5; 7 bases match TRBD2. Germline assignment: CDR1 SGHRS and CDR2 YFSETQ. J lost 7 bases, V lost 7 bases, and 16 bases had no gene match. The CDR3 has 15 residues. The CDR3 reads CASGGGTGVIVTQYF. Written as DNA, the CDR3 is TGCGCCAGCGGCGGGGGTACTGGAGTTATTGTGACCCAGTACTTC.

The table lists this clonotype with many counts. The chain joins TRBV6-1 to TRBJ2-7; perhaps TRBD2 as D (6 bases). Trimming removed 4 bases at V and 7 bases at J, with 20 bases between. This CDR3 comprises 15 residues. Germline V gives CDR1 MNHNS, CDR2 SASEGT. Here the CDR3 DNA reads TGTGCCAGCAGTGCCGACCGGGGGACGCGGTGGGAGCAGTACTTC. Its protein is CASSADRGTRWEQYF.

This clonotype has ten or more counts. This rearrangement joins TRBV20-1 to TRBJ2-7; possibly TRBD1 for D (5 bases). The CDR3 consists of 13 residues. Germline assignment: CDR1 DFQATT and CDR2 SNEGSKA (reference sequence). V lost 3 bases and J 2 bases, leaving 11 bases between the germline ends. The CDR3 bases are TGCAGTGCTAGGCCAGGGAATACCTACGAGCAGTACTTC. Encoded protein: CSARPGNTYEQYF.

This clonotype appeared many times. V and J are TRBV12-5 and TRBJ2-5; 8 nucleotides match TRBD2. This CDR3 contains 14 residues. Per germline, CDR1 LGHNT and CDR2 FRNRAP. With V trimmed by 6 bases and J by 2 bases, 5 bases remained unmatched. The CDR3 reads CASGLSGGQETQYF. CDR3 in DNA: TGTGCTAGTGGCCTAAGCGGGGGTCAAGAGACCCAGTACTTC.

This clonotype was detected ten times or more. The chain recombines TRBV10-1 with TRBJ2-7, with 7 bases matching TRBD2. Trimming cost V 2 bases and J 2 bases; bases outside gene matches: 9. Germline V gives CDR1 WNHNN, CDR2 SYGVQD (reference sequence). The CDR3 contains 16 residues. In DNA form, the CDR3 reads TGCGCCAGCAGTGAGGTGGCTAGCGGCCAAACCTACGAGCAGTACTTC. Protein product: CASSEVASGQTYEQYF.

This clonotype was found many times. The chain uses TRBV12-3 or TRBV12-4 and TRBJ1-1; a weak D match, TRBD1 (5 bases). Trimming took off 6 bases at V and 11 bases at J, with 13 bases between the two ends. This CDR3 contains 11 residues. This chain's CDR3 is CASRQADGAFF. The CDR3 DNA follows: TGTGCCAGCAGACAGGCCGATGGGGCTTTCTTT.

The gene calls are TRBV7-9 and TRBJ2-7, with D tentatively TRBD1 or TRBD2 (7 bases each). CDR3 length: 15 residues. Deletions cut 5 bases from V and 5 bases from J, with 19 bases between. Germline CDR1 is SEHNR and CDR2 is FQNEAQ (reference sequence). CDR3 residues: CASSPGGSGPHEQYF. CDR3 DNA sequence: TGTGCCAGCAGCCCAGGGGGTAGCGGGCCCCACGAGCAGTACTTC.